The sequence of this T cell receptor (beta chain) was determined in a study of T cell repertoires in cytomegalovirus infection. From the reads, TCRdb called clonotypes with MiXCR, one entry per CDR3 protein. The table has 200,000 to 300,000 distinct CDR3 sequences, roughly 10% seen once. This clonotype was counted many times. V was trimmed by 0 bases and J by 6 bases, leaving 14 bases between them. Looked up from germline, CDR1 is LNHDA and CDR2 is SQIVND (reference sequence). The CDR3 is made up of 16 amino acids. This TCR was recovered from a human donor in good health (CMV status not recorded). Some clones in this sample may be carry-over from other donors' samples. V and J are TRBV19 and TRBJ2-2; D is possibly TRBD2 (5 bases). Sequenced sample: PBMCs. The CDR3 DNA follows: TGTGCCAGTAGTATAGATACTAGTCTTATCTCCGGGGAGCTGTTTTTT. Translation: CASSIDTSLISGELFF.